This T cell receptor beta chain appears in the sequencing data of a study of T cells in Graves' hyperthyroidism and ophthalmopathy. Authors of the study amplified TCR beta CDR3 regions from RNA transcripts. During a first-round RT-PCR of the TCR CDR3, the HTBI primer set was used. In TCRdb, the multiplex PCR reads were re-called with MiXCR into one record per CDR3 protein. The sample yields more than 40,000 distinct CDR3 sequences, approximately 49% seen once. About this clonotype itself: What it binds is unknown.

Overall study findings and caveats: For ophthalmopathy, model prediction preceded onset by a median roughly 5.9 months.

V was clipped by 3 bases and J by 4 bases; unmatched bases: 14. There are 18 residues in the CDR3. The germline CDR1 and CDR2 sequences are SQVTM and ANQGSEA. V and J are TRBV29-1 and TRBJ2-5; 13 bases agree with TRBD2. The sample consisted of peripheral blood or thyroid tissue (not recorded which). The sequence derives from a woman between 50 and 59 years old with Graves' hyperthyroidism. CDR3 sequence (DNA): TGCAGCGTTGACCTGGGGACTAGCGGGACATTCTCCCGAGAGACCCAGTACTTC. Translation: CSVDLGTSGTFSRETQYF.